Reported below is one TCR beta chain. This CDR3 has 17 amino acids. In germline, CDR1 is SGHAT, CDR2 FQDESV (reference sequence). Trimming pared 1 base from V and 4 bases from J, leaving 19 bases between. This specimen comes from a study of Graves' ophthalmopathy and Graves' hyperthyroidism. The authors amplified TCR beta CDR3 regions, and they did so from RNA transcripts for repertoire sequencing. In the first round, RT-PCR was carried out with HTBI primers, and a multiplex PCR formed the second round. TCRdb re-derived calls from the multiplex PCR reads in MiXCR, one entry per CDR3 protein. Counted here are roughly 500,000 distinct CDR3 sequences, approximately 15% occurring once; the ten biggest clones make up more than 8.5%.

Sequences were obtained from blood. The chain has TRBV11-1 and TRBJ1-1, with D possibly matching TRBD1 (5 bases). This sequence was found in a woman aged 25 to 39 with Graves' ophthalmopathy. CDR3 loop: CASSLGLGPGGITEAFF. Here the CDR3 DNA reads TGTGCCAGCAGCTTAGGCCTGGGGCCCGGGGGTATCACTGAAGCTTTCTTT.